This entry is about one T cell receptor (beta chain). Its antigen is still unknown. Sequencing involved patients with CD8+CD57+ cell expansion previously shown by flow cytometry. No patient had been given any therapy when blood was sampled. The data originate from a study of CD8+CD57+ T cells in acquired aplastic anemia. Study overall: The study obtained an average of around 3.4 ug of DNA from sorted CD4+ and CD8+ cells.

CDR3 and TCR beta VDJ profiling relied on a genomic DNA template. Each CDR3 protein is one row after TCRdb ran MiXCR on the reads. The repertoire holds some 180,000 distinct CDR3 sequences, with roughly 63% as singletons. Study-wide results and caveats: Patients versus controls showed no significant CD8+ Simpson's diversity difference. Some 28 CD8+ CDR3 sequences occurred in both the patients and the controls.

The V gene's germline CDR1 is DFQATT and CDR2 SNEGSKA (reference sequence). The CDR3 loop spans 13 amino acids. V shed 6 bases and J shed 0 bases, with 11 bases lying between them. Material for sequencing was sorted CD4+, CD8+, or CD8+CD57+ T cells (not recorded which) from PBMCs. This sequence was found in a human donor with aplastic anemia. The chain links TRBV20-1 to TRBJ1-1, with D perhaps TRBD1 (5 bases). The CDR3 is CSAQGRLNTEAFF. Written as DNA, the CDR3 is TGCAGTGCCCAGGGACGTCTGAACACTGAAGCTTTCTTT.